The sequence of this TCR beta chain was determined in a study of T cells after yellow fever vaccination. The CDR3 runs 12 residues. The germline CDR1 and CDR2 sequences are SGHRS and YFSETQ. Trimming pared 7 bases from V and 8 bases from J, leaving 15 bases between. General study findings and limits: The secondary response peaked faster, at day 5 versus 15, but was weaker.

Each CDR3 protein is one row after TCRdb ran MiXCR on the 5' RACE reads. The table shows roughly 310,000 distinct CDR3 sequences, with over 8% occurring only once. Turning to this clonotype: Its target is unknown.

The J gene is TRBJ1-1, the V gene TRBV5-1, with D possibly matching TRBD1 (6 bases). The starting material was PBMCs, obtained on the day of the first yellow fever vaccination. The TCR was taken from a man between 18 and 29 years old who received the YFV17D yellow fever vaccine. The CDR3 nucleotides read TGCGCCAGCCTGGAGGGGGGTCAAGAAGCTTTCTTT. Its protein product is CASLEGGQEAFF.